A single sample is the source of the 12 T cell receptor beta chains below, sequenced in a study of T-cell reconstitution after alpha-beta-depleted transplantation in children. Unique molecular identifiers were used in preparing the TCRbeta library. TCRdb processed the PCR reads anew with MiXCR; each CDR3 protein has one entry. This sample has over 150,000 distinct CDR3 sequences; 6.5% to 7.5% occur once, and the top ten carry approximately 3%. Sequenced here: PBMCs from the stem cell graft donor, sampled from the stem cell graft. The receptors shown here come from a human donor who donated a stem cell graft to a child with Wiskott-Aldrich syndrome.

This clonotype was seen ten or more times. The J gene is TRBJ2-3, the V gene TRBV20-1; 7 bases map to TRBD2. Trimming cost V 5 bases and J 0 bases; bases outside gene matches: 8. CDR1 DFQATT and CDR2 SNEGSKA come from the germline V gene (reference sequence). The CDR3 sequence is 15 residues long. CDR3 nucleotide sequence: TGCAGTGCTCTCTGGACTAGGGAAAGCACAGATACGCAGTATTTT. As protein: CSALWTRESTDTQYF.

There are many counts of this clonotype. V usage is TRBV5-1 and J usage is TRBJ2-5, with D perhaps matching TRBD2 (5 bases). The CDR3 contains 16 residues. Germline values: CDR1 SGHRS, CDR2 YFSETQ. The V end lost 1 base, the J end lost 2 bases, and 15 bases lay between the germline ends. This CDR3 is CASSLIGPTGQETQYF. The CDR3 bases are TGCGCCAGCAGCTTGATCGGCCCAACGGGGCAAGAGACCCAGTACTTC.

This clonotype appeared many times. The V gene is TRBV7-2, the J gene TRBJ2-7, with D tentatively TRBD1 (5 bases). Trimming shortened V by 0 bases and J by 2 bases, and 8 bases separated the two germline ends. The germline V gene has CDR1 SGHTA and CDR2 FQGNSA. CDR3 length: 14 residues. The CDR3 sequence is CASSLAGPPYEQYF. DNA of the CDR3: TGTGCCAGCAGCTTAGCGGGGCCCCCCTACGAGCAGTACTTC.

Ten or more counts support this clonotype. V usage is TRBV20-1 and J usage is TRBJ1-2, with TRBD1 matching 7 bases. CDR3 length: 14 amino acids. The V gene end was trimmed by 4 bases and the J gene end by 4 bases; junction bases not matched to a gene: 9. Looked up from germline, CDR1 is DFQATT and CDR2 is SNEGSKA (reference sequence). Written as DNA, the CDR3 is TGCAGTGCTACCGGGACAGACCACTCCTATGGCTACACCTTC. As protein: CSATGTDHSYGYTF.

This clonotype was counted at least ten times. The chain recombines TRBV20-1 with TRBJ1-6, with D hard to call. Germline CDR1 DFQATT, CDR2 SNEGSKA (reference sequence). Trimming removed 2 bases from V and 7 bases from J, with 12 bases in between. The CDR3 runs to 14 residues. Here the CDR3 DNA reads TGCAGTGCTAGATTGGAGCTAAAGAATTCACCCCTCCACTTT. It translates to CSARLELKNSPLHF.

In this sample, this clonotype turned up many times. The chain couples TRBV20-1 to TRBJ2-5; perhaps TRBD2 as D (5 bases). Germline V CDR1 and CDR2: DFQATT, SNEGSKA (reference sequence). There are 11 residues in the CDR3. The V and J ends lost 5 bases and 10 bases respectively, with 14 bases between them. CDR3 in DNA: TGCAGTGCTCGGTTTAACGAGGGCCAGTACTTC. It is translated as CSARFNEGQYF.

This clonotype has ten or more counts. The chain is built from TRBV7-2 and TRBJ1-2; D perhaps matches TRBD1 (5 bases). The CDR3 loop spans 13 amino acids. The germline V gene encodes CDR1 SGHTA and CDR2 FQGNSA. Trimming left V 7 bases short and J 8 bases short, with 17 bases between. The CDR3 protein is CASTKGTTEGYTF. The CDR3 DNA reads as TGTGCCAGCACCAAGGGGACCACGGAGGGCTACACCTTC.

This clonotype showed up many times. This chain joins TRBV9 and TRBJ2-7; perhaps D is TRBD1 or TRBD2 (5 bases each). CDR3 length: 14 amino acids. Germline CDR1 is SGDLS and CDR2 is YYNGEE. V was clipped by 3 bases and J by 1 base, with 11 bases between them. The DNA of the CDR3 is TGTGCCAGCAGCGATAGGGACGGATCCTACGAGCAGTACTTC. Protein product: CASSDRDGSYEQYF.

This clonotype was recorded many times. The CDR3 DNA reads TGTGCCAGCATCTTGGGGGATAGGGGGAATGAGCAGTTCTTC. Translated, it gives CASILGDRGNEQFF. The chain uses TRBV6-2 or TRBV6-3 and TRBJ2-1; perhaps TRBD1 as D (6 bases). The CDR3 is 14 amino acids. V dropped 7 bases and J dropped 7 bases, with 17 bases sitting between them. Germline V gene data show CDR1 as MNHEY and CDR2 as SVGEGT.

The chain uses TRBV5-1 and TRBJ1-2; tentatively, D is TRBD1 (6 bases). V lost 4 bases to trimming and J lost 4 bases, with 11 bases between them. This CDR3 has 13 residues. CDR1 is SGHRS and CDR2 is YFSETQ in the germline V gene. The CDR3 bases are TGCGCCAGCAGCCACAGGGAGTTCTATGGCTACACCTTC. This codes for CASSHREFYGYTF.

In this sample, this clonotype turned up many times. The V call is TRBV6-2 or TRBV6-3, the J call TRBJ1-6; 8 bases align to TRBD1. Germline V lookup: CDR1 MNHEY, CDR2 SVGEGT. The CDR3 has 13 residues. After removal of 4 bases from V and 14 bases from J, the junction contained 7 bases not matched to a gene. The CDR3 region has the DNA TGTGCCAGCAGTTCAGGGGGCCTGGGGTCCCTCCACTTT. Translating it yields CASSSGGLGSLHF.

This clonotype was counted at least ten times. The chain employs TRBV5-6 and TRBJ2-1; D is perhaps TRBD1 or TRBD2 (5 bases each). The CDR3 is made up of 12 amino acids. Per germline, CDR1 SGHDT and CDR2 YYEEEE. Trimming cost V 4 bases and J 10 bases, with 12 bases left between them. CDR3 amino acids: CASSPGTGEQFF. For the CDR3, the DNA is TGTGCCAGCAGCCCTGGGACGGGCGAGCAGTTCTTC.